These T cell receptor beta chains were read from a single sample in a study of breast tumors, draining lymph nodes, adjacent tissues. TCRdb reprocessed the multiplex PCR reads with MiXCR, giving one entry per CDR3 protein. The sample lists approximately 230,000 distinct CDR3 sequences; roughly a third were seen once. The specimen was axillary lymph node tissue. These receptor sequences come from a female donor with breast cancer. Some clones in this sample may be carry-over from other donors' samples. The CDR3 runs from the conserved cysteine through the conserved F or W. Each record gives: clone size, D gene, J gene, V gene, CDR3 protein, CDR3 DNA. A D gene is named only where the DNA matches it firmly. Size values are once, few and many counts, or a class for expanded clones, and some rows have none.

many	NA	TRBJ1-5	TRBV12-3/TRBV12-4	CASAARGLGNQPQHF	TGTGCCAGCGCGGCACGGGGGTTAGGCAATCAGCCCCAGCATTTT
many	NA	TRBJ1-2	TRBV6-1	CASSGQSNYGYTF	TGTGCCAGCAGTGGCCAGTCCAACTATGGCTACACCTTC
NA	NA	TRBJ2-1	TRBV6-1	CASTSGAIDNEQFF	TGTGCCAGCACCTCTGGGGCCATTGACAATGAGCAGTTCTTC
NA	NA	TRBJ2-3	TRBV5-6	CASSLGARPSTDTQYF	TGTGCCAGCAGCTTAGGAGCACGACCTAGCACAGATACGCAGTATTTT
NA	TRBD1	TRBJ1-6	TRBV24-1	CATSDPGQGIIHPPHF	TGTGCCACCAGTGACCCCGGACAGGGCATAATTCACCCCCCCCACTTT
NA	NA	TRBJ2-6	TRBV5-1	CASSSSTGANVLTF	TGCGCCAGCAGCTCTTCGACAGGGGCCAACGTCCTGACTTTC
NA	TRBD2	TRBJ2-7	TRBV6-1	CASSEDSGSIYEQYF	TGTGCCAGCAGTGAAGACAGCGGGAGTATTTACGAGCAGTACTTC
NA	TRBD2	TRBJ2-1	TRBV5-4	CASSPRLAGGHEQFF	TGTGCCAGCAGCCCCCGACTAGCGGGGGGGCATGAGCAGTTCTTC
NA	NA	TRBJ1-5	TRBV3-1	CASSRVSGGASDTQHF	TGCGCCAGCAGCCGAGTTAGCGGGGGGGCCTCAGATACGCAGCATTTT
NA	NA	TRBJ1-6	TRBV20-1	CSAYTGTRSPLHF	TGCAGTGCTTACACCGGGACTCGATCACCCCTCCACTTT
many	TRBD2	TRBJ2-2	TRBV29-1	CSARLAGLLGTGELFF	TGCAGCGCCCGACTAGCGGGCCTCCTTGGTACCGGGGAGCTGTTTTTT
few	TRBD2	TRBJ2-1	TRBV15	CATTGGIRNEQFF	TGTGCCACGACCGGGGGGATTCGGAATGAGCAGTTCTTC
many	NA	TRBJ2-1	TRBV27	CASSLGVGSYNEQFF	TGTGCCAGCAGCCTCGGGGTCGGCTCCTACAATGAGCAGTTCTTC
many	TRBD1	TRBJ1-6	TRBV7-8	CASSLVMGQHNSPLHF	TGTGCCAGCAGCTTAGTGATGGGACAGCATAATTCACCCCTCCACTTT
many	NA	TRBJ2-7	TRBV3-1	CASSKNTGEGYEQYF	TGTGCCAGCAGCAAAAATACGGGAGAAGGCTACGAGCAGTACTTC